This TCR beta chain was profiled in a study of T cell responses to AZD1222 COVID-19 vaccine (dated by TCRdb to 2020 to 2022). Regarding the research as a whole: A total of under 250 trial participants underwent TCR sequencing, of whom nearly 210 had received two doses of AZD1222 and about 25 had received two doses of the MenACWY control vaccine. Trial participants were enrolled by age into 18-55, 56-69 and 70-plus year subgroups, with around 140, 26 and 57 TCR-sequenced participants respectively. Here is what the overall study found, with its caveats: Epitopes outside the regions mutated in the B.1.351 and B.1.1.7 variants were reportedly recognized by nearly half of the unique spike-specific TCRs. CD4 TCRs associated with the vaccine covered the entire spike protein, and the dominant responses were in regions 160-218 and 743-854. Only five to seven AZD1222 recipients were SARS-CoV-2 seropositive at baseline, limiting conclusions about previously exposed vaccinees. After two AZD1222 doses, spike-specific TCR breadth and depth were significantly higher than at day 0 and than in MenACWY recipients. Most participants were white British and females outnumbered males, and the authors suggested that clonal diversity may have been underestimated. In the small 56-69-year group, the increase in depth fell short of significance, most likely because of low power. Because no samples from the day 14 peak response were available, repertoires could be characterized only after the peak T cell response.

The CDR3 regions of human TCRbeta chains were analyzed by immunosequencing. Under the source paper's analysis protocol: TCRs in the repertoires were matched against a reference library of SARS-CoV-2-specific TCRs that had been generated with the MIRA antigen-specificity platform. Breadth meant the fraction of unique TCRs that were SARS-CoV-2-associated, whereas depth meant the fraction of total T cells that were SARS-CoV-2-associated. Using the MIRA data, each spike-specific TCR was assigned both to the spike region to which the TCR was reactive and to a CD4 or CD8 class. Log10-transformed breadth and depth values were compared by one-way ANOVA with Sidak's multiple comparisons tests. Imported from immuneACCESS, the table was reduced by TCRdb to in-frame sequences with V and J called. These copies leave out some clones; in studies compared against another copy, an unresolved V gene accounts for under half, and the cause of the remainder is not known. D and trimming were read from the DNA, whereas the V and J calls and clone size are those reported in that table. Counted in this sample were tens of thousands of clones; 85% to 90% of them appeared once. The leading ten clones occupy over 10% of the sample.

The sample's time point label, in plain terms: about 28 days (+/-7) after the second vaccine dose. AZD1222 recipients whose second dose came at about 4 weeks and those whose second dose came at about 12 weeks were combined into one group, since spike-specific TCR depth and breadth did not differ between the two schedules. Vaccinee samples were obtained from the UK trials COV001 and COV002, which included a single-blind randomized controlled phase 2/3 trial of AZD1222 (ChAdOx1 nCoV-19) in healthy adults. For TCRbeta chain sequencing, PBMC samples from trial participants were taken at day 0 and at day 28 after the second dose. Looking up the germline V gene (reference sequence) yields CDR1 SEHNR and CDR2 FQNEAQ. V loses 5 bases, J loses 2 bases, and the germline ends lie 9 bases apart. Taken from cysteine to phenylalanine, the CDR3 has 13 residues. Of the read, only the CDR3 DNA is kept; its 39 bases are in frame from base 1.

As regards this clone: The clone's antigen remains unknown. No per-base quality is available; no much larger clone lies one base away.

This TCR derives from an adult who received the AZD1222 COVID-19 vaccine. Recombination connected TRBV7-9 to TRBJ1-1; there is no confident call for the D gene. Here the sequenced sample was peripheral blood, taken 28 days after the second AZD1222 dose. In nucleotide form, the sequence is TGTGCCAGCAGCGGTACTCCCAACACTGAAGCTTTCTTT. Its translation reads: CASSGTPNTEAFF.